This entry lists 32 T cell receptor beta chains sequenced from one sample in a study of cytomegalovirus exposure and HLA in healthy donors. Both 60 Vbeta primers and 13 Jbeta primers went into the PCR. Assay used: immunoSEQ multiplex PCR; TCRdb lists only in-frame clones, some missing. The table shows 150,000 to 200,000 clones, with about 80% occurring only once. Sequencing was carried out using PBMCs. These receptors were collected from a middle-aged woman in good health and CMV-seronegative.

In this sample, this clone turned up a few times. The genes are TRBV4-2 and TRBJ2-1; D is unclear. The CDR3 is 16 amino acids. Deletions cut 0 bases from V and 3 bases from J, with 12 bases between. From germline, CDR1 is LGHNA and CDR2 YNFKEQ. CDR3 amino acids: CASSQEITSLYNEQFF. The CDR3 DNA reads TGTGCCAGCAGCCAAGAAATAACATCCCTCTACAATGAGCAGTTCTTC.

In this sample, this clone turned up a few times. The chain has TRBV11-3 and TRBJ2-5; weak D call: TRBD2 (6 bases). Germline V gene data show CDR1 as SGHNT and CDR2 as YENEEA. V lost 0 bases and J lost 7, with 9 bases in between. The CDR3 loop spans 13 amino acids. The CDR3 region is CASSLDLGGTQYF. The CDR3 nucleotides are TGTGCCAGCAGCTTAGATCTCGGGGGGACCCAGTACTTC.

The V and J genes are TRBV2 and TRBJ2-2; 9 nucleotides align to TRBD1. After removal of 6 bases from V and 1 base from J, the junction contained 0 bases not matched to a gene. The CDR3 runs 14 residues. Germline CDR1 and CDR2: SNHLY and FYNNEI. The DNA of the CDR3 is TGTGCCAGCAGGGGACAGGGGAACACCGGGGAGCTGTTTTTT. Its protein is CASRGQGNTGELFF.

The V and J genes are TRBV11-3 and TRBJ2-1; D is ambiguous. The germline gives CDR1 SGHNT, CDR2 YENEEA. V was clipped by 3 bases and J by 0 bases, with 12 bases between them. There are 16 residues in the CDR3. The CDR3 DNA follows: TGTGCCAGCAGCTTCCAAATGGGCAGCTCCTACAATGAGCAGTTCTTC. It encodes CASSFQMGSSYNEQFF. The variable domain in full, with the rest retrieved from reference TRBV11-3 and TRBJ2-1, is EAGVVQSPRYKIIEKKQPVAFWCNPISGHNTLYWYLQNLGQGPELLIRYENEEAVDDSQLPKDRFSAERLKGVDSTLKIQPAELGDSAVYLCASSFQMGSSYNEQFFGPGTRLTVL.

CDR3 DNA sequence: TGCGCCAGCAGCCAGAACACCGGGGAGCTGTTTTTT. It translates to CASSQNTGELFF. This chain uses TRBV5-1 with TRBJ2-2; D not certain. The germline V and J ends were trimmed by 4 bases and 1 base, with 2 bases remaining between them. Germline lookup yields CDR1 SGHRS and CDR2 YFSETQ. The length of the CDR3 is 12 residues. Based on the CDR3 plus reference TRBV5-1 and TRBJ2-2, the full variable domain is KAGVTQTPRYLIKTRGQQVTLSCSPISGHRSVSWYQQTPGQGLQFLFEYFSETQRNKGNFPGRFSGRQFSNSRSEMNVSTLELGDSALYLCASSQNTGELFFGEGSRLTVL.

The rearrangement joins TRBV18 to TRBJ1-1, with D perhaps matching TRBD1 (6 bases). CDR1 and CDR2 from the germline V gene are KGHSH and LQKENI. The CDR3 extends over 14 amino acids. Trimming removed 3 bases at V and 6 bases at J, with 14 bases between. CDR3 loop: CASSPDSGVPEAFF. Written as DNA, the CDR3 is TGTGCCAGCTCACCCGACTCAGGGGTACCTGAAGCTTTCTTT.

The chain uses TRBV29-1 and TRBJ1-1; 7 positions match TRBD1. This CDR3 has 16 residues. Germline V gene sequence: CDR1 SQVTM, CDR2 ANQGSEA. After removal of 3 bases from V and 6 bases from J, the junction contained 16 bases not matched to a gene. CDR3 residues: CSVEWGHRQGESEAFF. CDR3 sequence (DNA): TGCAGCGTTGAGTGGGGTCACCGTCAGGGGGAATCTGAAGCTTTCTTT.

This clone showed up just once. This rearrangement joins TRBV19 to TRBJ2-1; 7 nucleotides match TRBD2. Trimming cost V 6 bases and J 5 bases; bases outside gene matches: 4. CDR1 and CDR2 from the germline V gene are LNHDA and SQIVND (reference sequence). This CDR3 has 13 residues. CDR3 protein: CASSGRMNNEQFF. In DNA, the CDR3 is TGTGCCAGTAGCGGGAGGATGAACAATGAGCAGTTCTTC.

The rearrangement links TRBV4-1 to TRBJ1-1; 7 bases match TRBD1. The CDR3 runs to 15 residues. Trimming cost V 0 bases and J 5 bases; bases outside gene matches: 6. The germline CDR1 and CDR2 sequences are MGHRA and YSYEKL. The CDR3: CASSQDRQGRTEAFF. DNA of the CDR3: TGCGCCAGCAGCCAAGACAGACAGGGAAGGACTGAAGCTTTCTTT.

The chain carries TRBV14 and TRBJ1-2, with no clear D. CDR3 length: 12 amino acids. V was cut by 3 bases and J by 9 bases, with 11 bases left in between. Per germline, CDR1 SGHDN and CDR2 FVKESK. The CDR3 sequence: CASSQGGMRYTF. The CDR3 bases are TGTGCCAGCAGCCAGGGAGGGATGCGCTACACCTTC.

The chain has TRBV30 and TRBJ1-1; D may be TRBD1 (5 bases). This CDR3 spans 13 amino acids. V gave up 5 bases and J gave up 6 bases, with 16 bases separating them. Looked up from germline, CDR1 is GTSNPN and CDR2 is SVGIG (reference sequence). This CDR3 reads CAWLQGLPPEAFF. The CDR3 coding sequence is TGTGCCTGGCTTCAGGGACTCCCACCTGAAGCTTTCTTT.

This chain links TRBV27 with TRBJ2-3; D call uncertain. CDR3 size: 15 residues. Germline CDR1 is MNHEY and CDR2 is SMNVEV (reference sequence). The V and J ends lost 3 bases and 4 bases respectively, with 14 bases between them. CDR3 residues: CASSLKARTADTQYF. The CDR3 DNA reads TGTGCCAGCAGTTTGAAGGCTAGAACCGCAGATACGCAGTATTTT.

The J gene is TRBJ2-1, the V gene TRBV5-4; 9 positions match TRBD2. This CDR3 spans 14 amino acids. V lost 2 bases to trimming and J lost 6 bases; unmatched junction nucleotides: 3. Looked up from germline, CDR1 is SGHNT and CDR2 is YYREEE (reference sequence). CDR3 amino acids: CASSFGAGGNEQFF. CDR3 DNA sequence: TGTGCCAGCAGCTTCGGAGCGGGGGGCAATGAGCAGTTCTTC. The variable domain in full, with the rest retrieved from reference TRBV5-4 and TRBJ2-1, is ETGVTQSPTHLIKTRGQQVTLRCSSQSGHNTVSWYQQALGQGPQFIFQYYREEENGRGNFPPRFSGLQFPNYSSELNVNALELDDSALYLCASSFGAGGNEQFFGPGTRLTVL.

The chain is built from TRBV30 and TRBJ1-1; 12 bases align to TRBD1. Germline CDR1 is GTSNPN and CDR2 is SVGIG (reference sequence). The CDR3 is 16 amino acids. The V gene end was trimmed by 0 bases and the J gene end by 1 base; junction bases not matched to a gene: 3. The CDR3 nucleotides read TGTGCCTGGAGTGTACGGGACAGGGGGCCGAACACTGAAGCTTTCTTT. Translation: CAWSVRDRGPNTEAFF.

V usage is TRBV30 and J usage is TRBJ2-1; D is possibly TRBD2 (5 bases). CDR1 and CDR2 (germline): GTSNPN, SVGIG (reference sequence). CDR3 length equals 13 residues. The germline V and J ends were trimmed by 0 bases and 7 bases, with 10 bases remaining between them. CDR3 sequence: CAWSVGVRNEQFF. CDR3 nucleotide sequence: TGTGCCTGGAGTGTCGGGGTTCGGAATGAGCAGTTCTTC.

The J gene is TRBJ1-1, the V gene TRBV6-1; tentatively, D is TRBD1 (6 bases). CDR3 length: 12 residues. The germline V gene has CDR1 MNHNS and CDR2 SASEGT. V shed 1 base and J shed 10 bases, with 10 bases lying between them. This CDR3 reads CASSEGRTVAFF. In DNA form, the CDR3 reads TGTGCCAGCAGTGAAGGTAGGACAGTAGCTTTCTTT.

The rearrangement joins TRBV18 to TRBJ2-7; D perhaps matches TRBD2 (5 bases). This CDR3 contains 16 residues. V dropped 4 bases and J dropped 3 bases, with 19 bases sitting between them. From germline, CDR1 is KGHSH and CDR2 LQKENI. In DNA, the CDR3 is TGTGCCAGCTCACACCGACCGGACTTTTATAACTACGAGCAGTACTTC. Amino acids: CASSHRPDFYNYEQYF.

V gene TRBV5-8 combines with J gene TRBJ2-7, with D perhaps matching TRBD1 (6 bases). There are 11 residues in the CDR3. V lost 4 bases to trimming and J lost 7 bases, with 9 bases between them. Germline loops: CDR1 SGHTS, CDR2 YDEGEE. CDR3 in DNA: TGTGCCAGCAGCCGCAGGGGAGAGCAGTACTTC. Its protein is CASSRRGEQYF.

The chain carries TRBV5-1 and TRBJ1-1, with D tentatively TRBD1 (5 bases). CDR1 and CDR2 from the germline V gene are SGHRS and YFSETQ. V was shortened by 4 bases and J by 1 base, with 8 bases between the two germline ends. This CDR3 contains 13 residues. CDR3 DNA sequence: TGCGCCAGCAGCACAGGACAGAACACTGAAGCTTTCTTT. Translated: CASSTGQNTEAFF.

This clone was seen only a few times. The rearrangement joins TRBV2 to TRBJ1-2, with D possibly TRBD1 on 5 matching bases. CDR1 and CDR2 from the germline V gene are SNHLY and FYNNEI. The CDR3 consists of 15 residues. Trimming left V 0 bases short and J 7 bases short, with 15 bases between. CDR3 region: CASSEAWGVWSGYTF. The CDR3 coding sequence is TGTGCCAGCAGTGAAGCATGGGGGGTGTGGAGTGGCTACACCTTC. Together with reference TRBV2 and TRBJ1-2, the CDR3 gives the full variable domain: EPEVTQTPSHQVTQMGQEVILRCVPISNHLYFYWYRQILGQKVEFLVSFYNNEISEKSEIFDDQFSVERPDGSNFTLKIRSTKLEDSAMYFCASSEAWGVWSGYTFGSGTRLTVV.

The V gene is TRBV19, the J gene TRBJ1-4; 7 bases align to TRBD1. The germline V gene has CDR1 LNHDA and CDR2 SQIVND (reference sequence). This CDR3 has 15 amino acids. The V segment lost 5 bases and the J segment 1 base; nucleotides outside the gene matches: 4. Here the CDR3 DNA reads TGTGCCAGTAGTCCCAGACAGGGAACTAATGAAAAACTGTTTTTT. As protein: CASSPRQGTNEKLFF.

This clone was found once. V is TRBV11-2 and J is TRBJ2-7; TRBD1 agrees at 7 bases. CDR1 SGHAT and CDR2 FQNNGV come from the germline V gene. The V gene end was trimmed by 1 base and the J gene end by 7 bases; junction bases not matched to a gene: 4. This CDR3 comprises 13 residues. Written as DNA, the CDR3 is TGTGCCAGCAGCTTAGGATCGGACAGGGAGCAGTACTTC. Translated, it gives CASSLGSDREQYF.

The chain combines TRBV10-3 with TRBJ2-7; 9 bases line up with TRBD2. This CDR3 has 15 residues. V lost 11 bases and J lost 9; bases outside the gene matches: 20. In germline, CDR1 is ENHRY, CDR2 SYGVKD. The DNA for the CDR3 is TGTGCCCCCCGGAGGGATGGGTGCGGGAGGGATGCGCAGTACTTC. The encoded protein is CAPRRDGCGRDAQYF.

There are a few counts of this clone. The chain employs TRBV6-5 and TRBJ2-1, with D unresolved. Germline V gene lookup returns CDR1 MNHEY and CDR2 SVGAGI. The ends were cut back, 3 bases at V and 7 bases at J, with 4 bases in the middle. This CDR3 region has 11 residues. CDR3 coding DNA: TGTGCCAGCAGTTATAGAAATGAGCAGTTCTTC. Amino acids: CASSYRNEQFF.

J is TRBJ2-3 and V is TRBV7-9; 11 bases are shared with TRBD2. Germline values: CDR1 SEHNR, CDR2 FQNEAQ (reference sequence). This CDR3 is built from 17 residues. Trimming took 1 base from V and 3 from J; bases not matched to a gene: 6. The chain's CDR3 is CASSLGLAGGNTDTQYF. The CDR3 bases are TGTGCCAGCAGCTTAGGGCTAGCGGGAGGAAATACAGATACGCAGTATTTT. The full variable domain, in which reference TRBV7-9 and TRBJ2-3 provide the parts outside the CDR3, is DTGVSQNPRHKITKRGQNVTFRCDPISEHNRLYWYRQTLGQGPEFLTYFQNEAQLEKSRLLSDRFSAERPKGSFSTLEIQRTEQGDSAMYLCASSLGLAGGNTDTQYFGPGTRLTVL.

This CDR3 reads CASSFLETQYF. The CDR3 DNA reads TGCGCCAGCAGCTTTCTTGAGACCCAGTACTTC. The rearrangement joins TRBV5-1 to TRBJ2-5; D unclear. Trimming took off 2 bases at V and 5 bases at J, with 4 bases between the two ends. Germline lookup yields CDR1 SGHRS and CDR2 YFSETQ. The CDR3 has 11 residues.

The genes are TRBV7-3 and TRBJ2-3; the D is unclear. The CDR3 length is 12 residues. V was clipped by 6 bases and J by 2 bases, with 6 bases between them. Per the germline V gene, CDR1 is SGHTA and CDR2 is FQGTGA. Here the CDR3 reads CASSSNTDTQYF. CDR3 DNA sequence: TGTGCCAGCAGTTCAAACACAGATACGCAGTATTTT. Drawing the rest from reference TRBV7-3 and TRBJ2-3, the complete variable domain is GAGVSQTPSNKVTEKGKYVELRCDPISGHTALYWYRQSLGQGPEFLIYFQGTGAADDSGLPNDRFFAVRPEGSVSTLKIQRTERGDSAVYLCASSSNTDTQYFGPGTRLTVL.

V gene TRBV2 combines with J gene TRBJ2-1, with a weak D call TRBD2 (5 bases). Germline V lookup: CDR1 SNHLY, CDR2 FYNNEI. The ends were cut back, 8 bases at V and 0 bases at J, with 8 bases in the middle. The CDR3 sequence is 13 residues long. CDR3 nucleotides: TGTGCCAGCGTTGCGGGCTCCTACAATGAGCAGTTCTTC. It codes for CASVAGSYNEQFF.

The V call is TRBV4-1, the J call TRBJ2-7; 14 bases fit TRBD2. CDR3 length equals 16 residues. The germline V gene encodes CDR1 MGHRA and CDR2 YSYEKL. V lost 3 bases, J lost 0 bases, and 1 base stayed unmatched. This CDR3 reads CASSHGTSGSSYEQYF. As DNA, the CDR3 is TGCGCCAGCAGCCATGGGACTAGCGGGAGCTCCTACGAGCAGTACTTC.

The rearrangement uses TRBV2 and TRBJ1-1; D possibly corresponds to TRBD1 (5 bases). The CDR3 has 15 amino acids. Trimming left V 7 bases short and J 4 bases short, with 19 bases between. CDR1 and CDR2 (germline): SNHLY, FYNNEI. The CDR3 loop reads CASTSNPRGGTEAFF. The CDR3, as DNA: TGTGCCAGCACCTCAAACCCCCGGGGGGGCACTGAAGCTTTCTTT.

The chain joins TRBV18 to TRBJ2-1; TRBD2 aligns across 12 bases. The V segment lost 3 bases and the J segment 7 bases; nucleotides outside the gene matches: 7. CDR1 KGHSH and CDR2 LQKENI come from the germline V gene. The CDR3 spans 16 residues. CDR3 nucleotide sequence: TGTGCCAGCTCACCCCCTAGCGGGAGGGTACTAAATGAGCAGTTCTTC. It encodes CASSPPSGRVLNEQFF.

CDR3 in amino acids: CASSQDRDYEQYF. CDR3 bases: TGCGCCAGCAGCCAGGACAGGGACTACGAGCAGTACTTC. The V and J genes are TRBV5-1 and TRBJ2-7; 8 bases fit TRBD1. There are 13 residues in the CDR3. Germline-derived CDR1 and CDR2 are SGHRS and YFSETQ. The V gene end was trimmed by 4 bases and the J gene end by 3 bases; junction bases not matched to a gene: 3.